This T cell receptor (beta chain) was profiled in a study of PD-1 blockade in classical Hodgkin lymphoma. Study-wide results and limits: Healthy donors were reported to have higher baseline TCR diversity than newly diagnosed patients. Compared with baseline, CD4+ but not CD8+ TCR diversity had risen significantly by C4D1.

Every patient had relapsed following autologous stem cell transplantation, and cohorts differed in brentuximab vedotin exposure. With respect to this clone: Its antigen is undetermined.

Data came from immunoSEQ multiplex PCR; TCRdb stores just in-frame clones and leaves some out. Here the sample spans about 13,000 clones, 75% to 95% being singletons. Germline loops: CDR1 SGHDT, CDR2 YYEEEE. CDR3 size: 16 residues. V lost 0 bases, J lost 0 bases, and 7 bases lay in between. Source: peripheral blood mononuclear cells (PBMCs), taken at baseline. The source is a human donor with classical Hodgkin lymphoma. The V gene is TRBV5-6, the J gene TRBJ2-6; no clear D. The CDR3 sequence is CASSLGRPSGANVLTF. The CDR3 DNA reads TGTGCCAGCAGCTTGGGCCGACCCTCTGGGGCCAACGTCCTGACTTTC. Using reference TRBV5-6 and TRBJ2-6 for the parts outside the CDR3, the full variable domain is DAGVTQSPTHLIKTRGQQVTLRCSPKSGHDTVSWYQQALGQGPQFIFQYYEEEERQRGNFPDRFSGHQFPNYSSELNVNALLLGDSALYLCASSLGRPSGANVLTFGAGSRLTVL.